These 22 T cell receptor beta chains share one sample of origin, sequenced in a study of T cell changes during pregnancy in multiple sclerosis. Sequencing used immunoSEQ multiplex PCR; TCRdb keeps in-frame clones, though not all of them. Of 71,000 or so clones in the sample, around 90% were seen once. The specimen was peripheral blood, collected in the third trimester of pregnancy. These TCRs come from a female donor with multiple sclerosis, enrolled in a pregnancy study.

In DNA form, the CDR3 reads TGTGCCAGCAGCTTGGCGGGAGGGGTATTTCAAGAGACCCAGTACTTC. Its protein is CASSLAGGVFQETQYF. The chain employs TRBV7-9 and TRBJ2-5; 9 bases match TRBD2. CDR3 length: 16 residues. V gave up 3 bases and J gave up 2 bases; unmatched junction bases: 7. CDR1 and CDR2 (germline): SEHNR, FQNEAQ (reference sequence).

CDR3 amino acids: CASSRYGTGSQETQYF. As DNA, the CDR3 is TGTGCCAGCAGCAGATACGGGACAGGGAGCCAAGAGACCCAGTACTTC. The V gene is TRBV11-2, the J gene TRBJ2-5, with 9 bases identical to TRBD1. Unmatched junction bases numbered 8, after V lost 5 bases and J lost 1 base. The CDR3 sequence is 16 residues long. CDR1 SGHAT and CDR2 FQNNGV come from the germline V gene.

The chain combines TRBV10-1 with TRBJ1-4; TRBD1 might be the D (5 bases). CDR3 length: 13 residues. Germline CDR1 reads WNHNN; CDR2 reads SYGVQD (reference sequence). Trimming removed 4 bases at V and 5 bases at J, with 8 bases between. The CDR3 is CASSGGGNEKLFF. In DNA form, the CDR3 reads TGCGCCAGCAGTGGTGGGGGGAATGAAAAACTGTTTTTT.

This chain connects TRBV6-6 to TRBJ1-2; no clear D. The length of the CDR3 is 16 residues. V lost 5 bases and J lost 0, with 16 bases in between. CDR1 is MNHNY and CDR2 is SVGAGI in the germline V gene (reference sequence). The CDR3 coding sequence is TGTGCCAGCAGTCCCCCTTTGCCAGAAGCTAACTATGGCTACACCTTC. This gives the protein CASSPPLPEANYGYTF.

The V gene is TRBV27, the J gene TRBJ1-2, with D tentatively TRBD1 (6 bases). V was clipped by 3 bases and J by 8 bases, with 13 bases between them. Germline V gene data show CDR1 as MNHEY and CDR2 as SMNVEV (reference sequence). CDR3 length equals 13 residues. This CDR3 is CASSFSGGRGYTF. CDR3 sequence (DNA): TGTGCCAGCAGTTTCTCCGGGGGGCGCGGCTACACCTTC.

V is TRBV6-1 and J is TRBJ2-5, with 7 positions matching TRBD1. This CDR3 contains 14 residues. The germline V gene has CDR1 MNHNS and CDR2 SASEGT. V trimming: 4 bases; J trimming: 5 bases; junction bases outside the gene matches: 7. CDR3 sequence (DNA): TGTGCCAGCAGTGCCTCCGGGACAGAGGAGACCCAGTACTTC. Protein sequence: CASSASGTEETQYF.

This clone was observed a single time. The rearrangement uses TRBV6-1 and TRBJ2-5; the D gene is possibly TRBD2 (5 bases). Germline loops: CDR1 MNHNS, CDR2 SASEGT. The CDR3 consists of 17 residues. V lost 2 bases, J lost 5 bases, and 21 bases lay in between. The CDR3 here is CASSEITRGGLMETQYF. The CDR3 coding sequence is TGTGCCAGCAGTGAAATCACGAGAGGAGGCCTAATGGAGACCCAGTACTTC.

The genes are TRBV4-3 and TRBJ2-7, with 10 positions matching TRBD1. Germline V lookup: CDR1 LGHNA, CDR2 YSLEER. V lost 8 bases to trimming and J lost 2 bases; unmatched junction nucleotides: 6. The CDR3 sequence is 14 residues long. In DNA, the CDR3 is TGCGCCAGCCGACCCGGGACAGGGGCCTACGAGCAGTACTTC. As protein: CASRPGTGAYEQYF.

The chain carries TRBV21-1 and TRBJ2-7; the table calls TRBD1, which could not be checked here. TRBV21-1 is annotated as a pseudogene. This CDR3 contains 16 residues. The CDR3 sequence: CASSKGRGTGTYEQYF. In nucleotides, the CDR3 is TGTGCCAGCAGCAAAGGGAGGGGGACAGGCACCTACGAGCAGTACTTC.

The V gene is TRBV6-5, the J gene TRBJ1-4, with D possibly TRBD1 on 5 matching bases. Trimming removed 2 bases from V and 8 bases from J, with 12 bases in between. Germline-derived CDR1 and CDR2 are MNHEY and SVGAGI. The CDR3 extends over 14 amino acids. CDR3 in amino acids: CASSYGGLWEKLFF. CDR3 bases: TGTGCCAGCAGTTACGGGGGACTATGGGAAAAACTGTTTTTT.

This rearrangement joins TRBV6-1 to TRBJ2-7, with 7 bases identical to TRBD1. The CDR3 has 13 residues. From germline, CDR1 is MNHNS and CDR2 SASEGT. The ends lost 11 bases at V and 4 bases at J; junction bases unmatched: 11. The CDR3 region has the DNA TGTGCCGGCGGCCCGGGACAGCTATACGAGCAGTACTTC. Its protein is CAGGPGQLYEQYF.

The CDR3 DNA follows: TGCGCCAGCAGTCAATCTTCGCGGCTACTCCCGGGGGGCGGGGCCAACGTCCTGACTTTC. This codes for CASSQSSRLLPGGGANVLTF. The rearrangement uses TRBV23-1 and TRBJ2-6; D possibly corresponds to TRBD2 (7 bases). TRBV23-1 is treated as an ORF (open reading frame) with a function not yet certain. V was cut by 0 bases and J by 4 bases, with 22 bases left in between. This CDR3 region has 20 residues.

The chain is built from TRBV5-6 and TRBJ2-1; 12 bases are a match to TRBD2. CDR3 length: 15 residues. Trimming removed 4 bases from V and 5 bases from J; junction bases left unmatched: 4. CDR1 is SGHDT, CDR2 YYEEEE, per germline. CDR3 protein: CASSPGLAGHNEQFF. CDR3 in DNA: TGTGCCAGCAGCCCAGGACTAGCGGGGCACAATGAGCAGTTCTTC.

The rearrangement uses TRBV11-3 and TRBJ2-1; TRBD2 matches at 8 bases. With 5 bases clipped from V and 4 bases from J, the junction kept 10 bases outside the gene matches. The germline V gene has CDR1 SGHNT and CDR2 YENEEA. The CDR3 totals 16 residues. The CDR3 is CASSPRGSGVYNEQFF. As DNA, the CDR3 is TGTGCCAGCAGCCCTCGTGGTAGCGGGGTTTACAATGAGCAGTTCTTC.

The DNA for the CDR3 is TGCGCCAGCAGCTTGGGGGGACTCATCTACGAGCAGTACTTC. Translating it yields CASSLGGLIYEQYF. The chain combines TRBV5-1 with TRBJ2-7, with a tentative D call TRBD2 (6 bases). Germline V CDR1 and CDR2: SGHRS, YFSETQ. This CDR3 is built from 14 residues. Trimming took off 0 bases at V and 3 bases at J, with 10 bases between the two ends.

The chain employs TRBV16 and TRBJ2-7; D might be TRBD1 (5 bases). Trimming shortened V by 1 base and J by 1 base, and 8 bases separated the two germline ends. Germline V lookup: CDR1 KGHSY, CDR2 FQNENV. The CDR3 contains 14 residues. CDR3 amino acids: CASSQLDKSYEQYF. The CDR3, as DNA: TGTGCCAGCAGCCAATTGGACAAGTCCTACGAGCAGTACTTC.

The V and J genes are TRBV27 and TRBJ2-7; D perhaps matches TRBD2 (6 bases). The V end lost 3 bases, the J end lost 6 bases, and 12 bases lay between the germline ends. Germline-derived CDR1 and CDR2 are MNHEY and SMNVEV (reference sequence). CDR3 length: 13 residues. This CDR3 is CASSFGGAGEQYF. CDR3 nucleotide sequence: TGTGCCAGCAGTTTCGGGGGAGCGGGCGAGCAGTACTTC.

This clone appeared once. This chain links TRBV6-4 with TRBJ2-1; TRBD2 matches at 10 bases. Germline CDR1 reads MRHNA; CDR2 reads SNTAGT. V gave up 6 bases and J gave up 8 bases; unmatched junction bases: 16. This CDR3 has 17 amino acids. DNA for the CDR3: TGTGCCAGCAGCCCGACACCCCTAGCGGGAGTTGGCGATGAGCAGTTCTTC. The encoded protein is CASSPTPLAGVGDEQFF.

V and J are TRBV9 and TRBJ2-7; 14 nucleotides agree with TRBD2. Trimming cost V 3 bases and J 4 bases; bases outside gene matches: 3. The CDR3 has 15 amino acids. From germline, CDR1 is SGDLS and CDR2 YYNGEE. CDR3 bases: TGTGCCAGCAGCGCAGGGACTAGCGGGAGTTACGAGCAGTACTTC. Translation gives CASSAGTSGSYEQYF.

The rearrangement links TRBV5-1 to TRBJ2-1; perhaps TRBD2 as D (5 bases). Trimming removed 0 bases at V and 4 bases at J, with 11 bases between. The CDR3 has 15 amino acids. CDR1 is SGHRS, CDR2 YFSETQ, per germline. The CDR3, as DNA: TGCGCCAGCAGCTTGGACCTAGCTTCTTACAATGAGCAGTTCTTC. Translated, it gives CASSLDLASYNEQFF. The full variable domain, its missing parts supplied by reference TRBV5-1 and TRBJ2-1, is KAGVTQTPRYLIKTRGQQVTLSCSPISGHRSVSWYQQTPGQGLQFLFEYFSETQRNKGNFPGRFSGRQFSNSRSEMNVSTLELGDSALYLCASSLDLASYNEQFFGPGTRLTVL.

The chain is built from TRBV11-2 and TRBJ2-1; TRBD2 matches at 7 bases. This CDR3 comprises 18 residues. The junction had 13 bases not matched to a gene; V was cut back by 5 bases and J by 0 bases. Germline CDR1 is SGHAT and CDR2 is FQNNGV. The CDR3 region has the DNA TGTGCCAGCAGCCTAGGACTAGACTCCCAAATCTCCTACAATGAGCAGTTCTTC. This codes for CASSLGLDSQISYNEQFF.

The chain uses TRBV30 and TRBJ2-7; TRBD2 matches 13 bases. This CDR3 has 15 residues. Germline CDR1 and CDR2: GTSNPN and SVGIG (reference sequence). Losses at the gene ends were 0 bases for V and 3 bases for J; bases not matched to a gene: 2. CDR3 amino acids: CAWSVGLAGFYEQYF. The CDR3 nucleotides read TGTGCCTGGAGTGTGGGACTAGCGGGATTCTACGAGCAGTACTTC.